A selection of T cell receptor beta chains follows, all from one sample in a study of shared clonotypes between healthy human individuals. Using immunoSEQ multiplex PCR, the repertoire was profiled, and TCRdb retains in-frame clones only, with some absent. The sample lists some 550,000 clones, 97% occurring once. Specimen: naive CD4+ T cells sorted from blood. All receptors come from a woman in her 30s in good health. Both conserved end residues are part of each CDR3. A D gene is named only where the DNA matches it firmly. Clone size is not always given. Where it is, it says once, few, many or a class for expanded clones.

j_gene: TRBJ1-5
v_gene: TRBV28
abundance: -
len: 15
d_gene: TRBD1
CDR3aa: CASSSYSTGAQPQHF
CDR3nt: TGTGCCAGCAGTTCCTATTCGACAGGGGCTCAGCCCCAGCATTTT

j_gene: TRBJ2-7
v_gene: TRBV18
abundance: -
len: 13
d_gene: -
CDR3aa: CASSPPTRDEQYF
CDR3nt: TGTGCCAGCTCACCACCCACCAGGGACGAGCAGTACTTC

j_gene: TRBJ2-1
v_gene: TRBV5-1
abundance: -
len: 17
d_gene: TRBD1
CDR3aa: CASSGASVGTGGQEQFF
CDR3nt: TGCGCCAGCAGCGGAGCATCTGTTGGGACAGGGGGCCAAGAGCAGTTCTTC

j_gene: TRBJ1-1
v_gene: TRBV9
abundance: few
len: 12
d_gene: -
CDR3aa: CASSAWNTEAFF
CDR3nt: TGTGCCAGCAGCGCCTGGAACACTGAAGCTTTCTTT

j_gene: TRBJ1-2
v_gene: TRBV14
abundance: -
len: 14
d_gene: TRBD1
CDR3aa: CASSRRDRDYGYTF
CDR3nt: TGTGCCAGCAGCCGGAGGGACAGGGACTATGGCTACACCTTC

j_gene: TRBJ1-5
v_gene: TRBV7-8
abundance: -
len: 17
d_gene: -
CDR3aa: CASSLVSGPVENQPQHF
CDR3nt: TGTGCCAGCAGCTTAGTCTCAGGTCCAGTAGAGAATCAGCCCCAGCATTTT

j_gene: TRBJ1-3
v_gene: TRBV5-1
abundance: -
len: 17
d_gene: TRBD1
CDR3aa: CASSYRTGDYSGNTIYF
CDR3nt: TGCGCCAGCAGCTACCGTACAGGGGACTACTCTGGAAACACCATATATTTT

j_gene: TRBJ2-1
v_gene: TRBV5-1
abundance: -
len: 15
d_gene: -
CDR3aa: CASSLAPSSYNEQFF
CDR3nt: TGCGCCAGCAGCTTGGCCCCTAGCTCCTACAATGAGCAGTTCTTC

j_gene: TRBJ2-2
v_gene: TRBV9
abundance: -
len: 16
d_gene: TRBD2
CDR3aa: CASSVGLAGLTGELFF
CDR3nt: TGTGCCAGCAGCGTAGGACTAGCGGGTCTCACCGGGGAGCTGTTTTTT

j_gene: TRBJ1-1
v_gene: TRBV29-1
abundance: -
len: 20
d_gene: -
CDR3aa: CSVESSTGGVWLGQNTEAFF
CDR3nt: TGCAGCGTTGAATCGAGTACCGGGGGAGTTTGGTTGGGACAGAACACTGAAGCTTTCTTT

j_gene: TRBJ2-3
v_gene: TRBV7-8
abundance: -
len: 16
d_gene: -
CDR3aa: CASSFTSPLSTDTQYF
CDR3nt: TGTGCCAGCAGCTTCACCAGCCCCCTTAGCACAGATACGCAGTATTTT

j_gene: TRBJ1-2
v_gene: TRBV4-1
abundance: -
len: 15
d_gene: -
CDR3aa: CASSQAPGPVYGYTF
CDR3nt: TGCGCCAGCAGCCAAGCCCCGGGACCTGTCTATGGCTACACCTTC

j_gene: TRBJ2-7
v_gene: TRBV2
abundance: -
len: 12
d_gene: -
CDR3aa: CATKGGGPEQYF
CDR3nt: TGTGCCACCAAAGGAGGGGGTCCCGAGCAGTACTTC

j_gene: TRBJ2-4
v_gene: TRBV5-5
abundance: -
len: 15
d_gene: -
CDR3aa: CASSLVAGWKNIQYF
CDR3nt: TGTGCCAGCAGCTTGGTAGCAGGGTGGAAAAACATTCAGTACTTC